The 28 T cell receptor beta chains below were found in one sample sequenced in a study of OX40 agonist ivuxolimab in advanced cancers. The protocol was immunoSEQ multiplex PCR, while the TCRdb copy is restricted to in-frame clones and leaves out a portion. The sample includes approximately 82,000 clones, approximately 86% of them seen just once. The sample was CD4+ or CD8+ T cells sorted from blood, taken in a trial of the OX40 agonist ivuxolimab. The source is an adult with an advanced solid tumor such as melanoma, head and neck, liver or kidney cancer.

The CDR3 coding sequence is TGTGCCAGCAGTGACTACGAGCAGTACTTC. This encodes CASSDYEQYF. The chain links TRBV6-1 to TRBJ2-7; D is unclear. Trimming cost V 3 bases and J 3 bases, with 0 bases left between them. The CDR3 contains 10 residues. Germline assignment: CDR1 MNHNS and CDR2 SASEGT.

The CDR3 bases are TGTGCCAGTAGTATACAACAGGGTTGGAACACTGAAGCTTTCTTT. It codes for CASSIQQGWNTEAFF. The chain couples TRBV19 to TRBJ1-1; a possible D gene is TRBD1 (6 bases). V lost 2 bases and J lost 1, with 11 bases in between. Germline V gene sequence: CDR1 LNHDA, CDR2 SQIVND (reference sequence). The CDR3 extends over 15 amino acids. Combining the CDR3 with reference TRBV19 and TRBJ1-1 gives the whole variable domain DGGITQSPKYLFRKEGQNVTLSCEQNLNHDAMYWYRQDPGQGLRLIYYSQIVNDFQKGDIAEGYSVSREKKESFPLTVTSAQKNPTAFYLCASSIQQGWNTEAFFGQGTRLTVV.

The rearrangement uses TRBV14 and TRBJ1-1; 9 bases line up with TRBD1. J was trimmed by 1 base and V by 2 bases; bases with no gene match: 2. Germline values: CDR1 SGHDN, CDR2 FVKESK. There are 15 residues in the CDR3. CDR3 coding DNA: TGTGCCAGCAGCCAAAAGGGACAGGGGAACACTGAAGCTTTCTTT. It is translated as CASSQKGQGNTEAFF. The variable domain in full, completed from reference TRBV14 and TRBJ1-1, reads EAGVTQFPSHSVIEKGQTVTLRCDPISGHDNLYWYRRVMGKEIKFLLHFVKESKQDESGMPNNRFLAERTGGTYSTLKVQPAELEDSGVYFCASSQKGQGNTEAFFGQGTRLTVV.

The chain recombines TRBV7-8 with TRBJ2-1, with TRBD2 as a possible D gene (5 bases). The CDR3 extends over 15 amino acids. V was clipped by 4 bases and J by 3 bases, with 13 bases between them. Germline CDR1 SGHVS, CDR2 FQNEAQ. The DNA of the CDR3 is TGTGCCAGCAGCTCGAGGACTGCTAACTACAATGAGCAGTTCTTC. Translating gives CASSSRTANYNEQFF.

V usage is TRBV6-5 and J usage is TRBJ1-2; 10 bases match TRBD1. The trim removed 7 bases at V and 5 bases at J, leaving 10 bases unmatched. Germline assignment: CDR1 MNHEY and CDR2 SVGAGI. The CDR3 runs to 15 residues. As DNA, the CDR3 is TGTGCCAGCATCTCCCCGGGACAGGGGTTTTATGGCTACACCTTC. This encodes CASISPGQGFYGYTF.

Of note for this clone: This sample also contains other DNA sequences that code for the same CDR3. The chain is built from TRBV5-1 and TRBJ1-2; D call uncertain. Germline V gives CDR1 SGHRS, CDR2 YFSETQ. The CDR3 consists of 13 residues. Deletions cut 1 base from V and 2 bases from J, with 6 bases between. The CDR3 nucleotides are TGCGCCAGCAGCTTGAACCAGAACTATGGCTACACCTTC. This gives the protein CASSLNQNYGYTF.

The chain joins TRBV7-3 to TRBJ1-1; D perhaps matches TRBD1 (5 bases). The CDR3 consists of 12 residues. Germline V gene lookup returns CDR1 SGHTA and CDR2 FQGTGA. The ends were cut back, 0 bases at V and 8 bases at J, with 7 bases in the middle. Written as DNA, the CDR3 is TGTGCCAGCAGCTTAACGGGGGGAGAAGCTTTCTTT. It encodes CASSLTGGEAFF.

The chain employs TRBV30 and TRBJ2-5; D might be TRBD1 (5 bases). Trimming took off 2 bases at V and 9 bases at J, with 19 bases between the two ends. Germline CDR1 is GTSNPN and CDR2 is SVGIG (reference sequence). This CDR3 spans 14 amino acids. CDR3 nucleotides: TGTGCCTGGAGTAGCACGATGGCAGGGTGGGCCCAGTACTTC. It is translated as CAWSSTMAGWAQYF.

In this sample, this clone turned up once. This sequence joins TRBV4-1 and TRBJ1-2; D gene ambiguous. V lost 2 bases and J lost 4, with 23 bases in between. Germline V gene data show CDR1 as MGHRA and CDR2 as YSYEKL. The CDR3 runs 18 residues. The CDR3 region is CASSQNDVDRRIIYGYTF. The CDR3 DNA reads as TGCGCCAGCAGCCAAAACGATGTAGACCGCAGGATTATCTATGGCTACACCTTC.

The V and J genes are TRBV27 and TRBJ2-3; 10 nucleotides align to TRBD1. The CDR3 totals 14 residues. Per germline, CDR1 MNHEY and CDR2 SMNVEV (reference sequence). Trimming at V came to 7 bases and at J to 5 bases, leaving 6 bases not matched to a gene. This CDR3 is CASTKDRGQDTQYF. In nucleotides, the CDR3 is TGTGCCAGCACCAAAGACAGGGGGCAAGATACGCAGTATTTT.

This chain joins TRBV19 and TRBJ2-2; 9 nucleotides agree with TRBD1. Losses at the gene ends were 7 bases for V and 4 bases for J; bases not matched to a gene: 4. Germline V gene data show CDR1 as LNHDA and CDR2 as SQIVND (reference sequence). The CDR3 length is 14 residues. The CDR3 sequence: CASTSTGGTGELFF. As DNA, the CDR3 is TGTGCCAGTACTTCGACAGGGGGCACCGGGGAGCTGTTTTTT.

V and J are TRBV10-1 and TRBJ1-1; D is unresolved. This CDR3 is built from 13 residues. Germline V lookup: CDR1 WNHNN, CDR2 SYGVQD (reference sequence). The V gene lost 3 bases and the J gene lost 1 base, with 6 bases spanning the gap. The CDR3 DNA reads TGCGCCAGCAGTGAATGGCAGAACACTGAAGCTTTCTTT. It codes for CASSEWQNTEAFF.

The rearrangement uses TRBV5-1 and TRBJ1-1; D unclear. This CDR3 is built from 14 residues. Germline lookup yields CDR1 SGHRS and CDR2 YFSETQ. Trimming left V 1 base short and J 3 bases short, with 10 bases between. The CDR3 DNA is TGCGCCAGCAGCTTGACCAGGACTGACACTGAAGCTTTCTTT. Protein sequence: CASSLTRTDTEAFF.

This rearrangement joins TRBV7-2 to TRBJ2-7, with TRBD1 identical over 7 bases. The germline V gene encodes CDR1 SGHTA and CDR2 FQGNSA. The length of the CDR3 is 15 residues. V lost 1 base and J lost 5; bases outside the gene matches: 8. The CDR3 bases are TGTGCCAGCAGCTTAGTTCAACAGGGGTCCGACGAGCAGTACTTC. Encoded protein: CASSLVQQGSDEQYF.

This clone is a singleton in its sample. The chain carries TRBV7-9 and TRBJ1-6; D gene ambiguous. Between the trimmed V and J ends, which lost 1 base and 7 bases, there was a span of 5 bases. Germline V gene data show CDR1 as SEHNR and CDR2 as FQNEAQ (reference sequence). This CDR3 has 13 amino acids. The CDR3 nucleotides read TGTGCCAGCAGCTTAGGGGCGAATTCACCCCTCCACTTT. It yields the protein CASSLGANSPLHF.

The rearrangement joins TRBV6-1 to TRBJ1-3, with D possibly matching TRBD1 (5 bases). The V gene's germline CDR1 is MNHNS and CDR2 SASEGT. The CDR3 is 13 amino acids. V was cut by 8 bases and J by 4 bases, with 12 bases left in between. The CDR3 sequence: CASHRNPGNTIYF. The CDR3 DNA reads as TGTGCCAGCCACAGGAATCCCGGAAACACCATATATTTT.

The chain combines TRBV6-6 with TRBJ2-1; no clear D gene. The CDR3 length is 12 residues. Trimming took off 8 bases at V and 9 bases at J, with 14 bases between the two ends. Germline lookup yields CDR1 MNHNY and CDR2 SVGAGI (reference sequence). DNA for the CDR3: TGTGCCAGCGGAAAGTTGCGGAGTGAGCAGTTCTTC. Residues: CASGKLRSEQFF.

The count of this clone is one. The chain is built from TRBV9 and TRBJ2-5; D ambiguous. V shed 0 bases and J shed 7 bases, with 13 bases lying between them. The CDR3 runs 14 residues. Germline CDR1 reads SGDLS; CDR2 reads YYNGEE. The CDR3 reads CASSVVWSKGTQYF. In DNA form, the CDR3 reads TGTGCCAGCAGCGTAGTGTGGAGTAAAGGGACCCAGTACTTC.

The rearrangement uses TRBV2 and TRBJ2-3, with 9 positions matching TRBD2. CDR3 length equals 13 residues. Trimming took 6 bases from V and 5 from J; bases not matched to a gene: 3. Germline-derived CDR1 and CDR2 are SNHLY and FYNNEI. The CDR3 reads CASSRAGGDTQYF. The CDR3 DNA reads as TGTGCCAGCAGCCGAGCGGGGGGAGATACGCAGTATTTT.

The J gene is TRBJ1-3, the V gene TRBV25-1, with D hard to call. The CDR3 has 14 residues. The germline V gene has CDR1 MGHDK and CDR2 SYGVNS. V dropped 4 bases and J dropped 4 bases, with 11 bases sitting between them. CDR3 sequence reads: CASSVNTEGNTIYF. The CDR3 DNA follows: TGTGCCAGCAGTGTGAACACGGAAGGAAACACCATATATTTT. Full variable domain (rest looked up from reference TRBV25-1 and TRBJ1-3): EADIYQTPRYLVIGTGKKITLECSQTMGHDKMYWYQQDPGMELHLIHYSYGVNSTEKGDLSSESTVSRIRTEHFPLTLESARPSHTSQYLCASSVNTEGNTIYFGEGSWLTVV.

CDR3 nucleotides: TGTGCCAGCAGCGGCCACCCGGGACTAGCGGGTAGTGAGCAGTTCTTC. The encoded protein is CASSGHPGLAGSEQFF. The J gene is TRBJ2-1, the V gene TRBV11-2, with 12 bases aligning to TRBD2. The trim removed 5 bases at V and 9 bases at J, leaving 11 bases unmatched. Looked up from germline, CDR1 is SGHAT and CDR2 is FQNNGV. This CDR3 contains 16 residues.

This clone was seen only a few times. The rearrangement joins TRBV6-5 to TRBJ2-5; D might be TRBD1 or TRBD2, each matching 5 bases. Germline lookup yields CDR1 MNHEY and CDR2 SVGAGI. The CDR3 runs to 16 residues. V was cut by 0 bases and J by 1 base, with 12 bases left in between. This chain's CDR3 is CASSYSRMGRQETQYF. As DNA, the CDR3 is TGTGCCAGCAGTTACTCGAGGATGGGACGCCAAGAGACCCAGTACTTC.

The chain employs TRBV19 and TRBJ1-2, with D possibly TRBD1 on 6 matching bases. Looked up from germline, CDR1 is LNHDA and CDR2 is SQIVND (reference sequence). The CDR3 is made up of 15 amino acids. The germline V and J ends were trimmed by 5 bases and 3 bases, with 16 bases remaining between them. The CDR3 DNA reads TGTGCCAGTAGTTCAGCGGGGGCCAGGGACTATGGCTACACCTTC. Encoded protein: CASSSAGARDYGYTF.

The CDR3 loop is CASSSAIAGGRSSYEQYF. CDR3 nucleotides: TGTGCCAGCAGCTCGGCGATAGCGGGGGGCCGAAGCTCCTACGAGCAGTACTTC. The chain combines TRBV7-9 with TRBJ2-7; 10 nucleotides line up with TRBD2. This CDR3 is 18 amino acids long. V trimming: 4 bases; J trimming: 0 bases; junction bases outside the gene matches: 12. Germline V CDR1 and CDR2: SEHNR, FQNEAQ (reference sequence).

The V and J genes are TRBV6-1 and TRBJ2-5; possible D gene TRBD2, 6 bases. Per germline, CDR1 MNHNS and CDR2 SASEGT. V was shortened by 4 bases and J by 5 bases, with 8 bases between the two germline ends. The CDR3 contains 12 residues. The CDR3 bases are TGTGCCAGCAGTGCAGGGAGGGAGACCCAGTACTTC. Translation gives CASSAGRETQYF.

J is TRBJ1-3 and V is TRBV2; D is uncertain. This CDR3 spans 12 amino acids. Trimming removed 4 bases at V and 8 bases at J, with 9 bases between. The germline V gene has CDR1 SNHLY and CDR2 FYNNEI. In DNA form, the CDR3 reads TGTGCCAGCAGTGTATCTGAGTACACCATATATTTT. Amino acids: CASSVSEYTIYF.

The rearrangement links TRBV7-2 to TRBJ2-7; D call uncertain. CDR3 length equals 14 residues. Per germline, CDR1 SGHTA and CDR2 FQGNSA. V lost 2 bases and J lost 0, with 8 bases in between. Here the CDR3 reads CASSLRSNSYEQYF. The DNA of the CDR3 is TGTGCCAGCAGCTTACGGTCAAACTCCTACGAGCAGTACTTC. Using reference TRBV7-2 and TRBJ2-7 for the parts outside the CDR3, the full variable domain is GAGVSQSPSNKVTEKGKDVELRCDPISGHTALYWYRQSLGQGLEFLIYFQGNSAPDKSGLPSDRFSAERTGGSVSTLTIQRTQQEDSAVYLCASSLRSNSYEQYFGPGTRLTVT.

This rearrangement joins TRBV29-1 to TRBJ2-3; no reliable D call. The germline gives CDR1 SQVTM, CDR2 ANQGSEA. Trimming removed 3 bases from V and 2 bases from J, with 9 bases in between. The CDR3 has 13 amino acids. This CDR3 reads CSVEKGPTDTQYF. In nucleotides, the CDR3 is TGCAGCGTTGAGAAGGGTCCCACAGATACGCAGTATTTT.